This TCR beta chain was retrieved from a study of CXCR3-negative and CXCR3-positive naive CD8 T cells. Findings and limits, study-wide: Greater hydrophobicity was found in TRB CDR3s of CXCR3-positive naive cells than of CXCR3-negative naive cells.

Points on this clonotype: Its antigen is as yet unknown.

There are 16 residues in the CDR3. Per the germline V gene, CDR1 is MNHEY and CDR2 is SMNVEV (reference sequence). The TRB libraries of cDNA were built by UMI-labeled 5' RACE. From the 5' RACE reads, TCRdb lists one entry per CDR3 protein and no DNA. In all, the sample yields 5,500 to 7,500 distinct CDR3 sequences. The chain is built from TRBV27 and TRBJ2-1; there is no DNA to check the TCRdb D call of TRBD1. The sequenced sample consisted of naive CXCR3+ CD8+ T cells from blood. Subset defined: CD45RO-CCR7+CD27+CD95- naive CD8+ T cells expressing CXCR3 (TNR3+). The sequence was collected from a human donor in good health. Some clones in this sample may be carry-over from other donors' samples. The CDR3 here is CASRPLDLSSYNEQFF.